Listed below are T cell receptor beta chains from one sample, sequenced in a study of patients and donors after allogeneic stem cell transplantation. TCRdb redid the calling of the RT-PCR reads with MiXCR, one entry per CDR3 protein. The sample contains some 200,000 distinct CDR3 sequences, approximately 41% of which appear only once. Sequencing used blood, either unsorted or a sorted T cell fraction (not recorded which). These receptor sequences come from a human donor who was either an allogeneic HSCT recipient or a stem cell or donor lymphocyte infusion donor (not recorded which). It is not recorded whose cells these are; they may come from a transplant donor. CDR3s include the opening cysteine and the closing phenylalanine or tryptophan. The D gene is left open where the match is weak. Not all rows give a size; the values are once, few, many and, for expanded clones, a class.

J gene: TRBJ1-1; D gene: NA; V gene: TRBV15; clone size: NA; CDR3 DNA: TGTGCCACCAGCAGAGAAACTGTGAACACTGAAGCTTTCTTT; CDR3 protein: CATSRETVNTEAFF
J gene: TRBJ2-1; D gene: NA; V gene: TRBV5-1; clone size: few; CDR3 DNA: TGCGCCAGCAGCCGCCGGGACGGAAACAATGAGCAGTTCTTC; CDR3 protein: CASSRRDGNNEQFF
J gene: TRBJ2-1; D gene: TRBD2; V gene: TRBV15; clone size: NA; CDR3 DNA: TGTGCCACCAGCGCAACGACTAGCTCACAAAGGAATGAGCAGTTCTTC; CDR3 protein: CATSATTSSQRNEQFF
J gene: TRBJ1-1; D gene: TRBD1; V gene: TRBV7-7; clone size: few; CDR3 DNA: TGTGCCAGCAGCTCGACAGGGGCCGCTTTCTTT; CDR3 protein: CASSSTGAAFF
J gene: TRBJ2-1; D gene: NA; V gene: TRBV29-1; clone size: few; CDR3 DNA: TGCAGCGTCCGCGCCCGGGAAGGCTATGAGCAGTTCTTC; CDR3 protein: CSVRAREGYEQFF
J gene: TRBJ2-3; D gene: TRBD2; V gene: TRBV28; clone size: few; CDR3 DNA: TGTGCCAGCACCACTAGCGGGACCACAGATACGCAGTATTTT; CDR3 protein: CASTTSGTTDTQYF
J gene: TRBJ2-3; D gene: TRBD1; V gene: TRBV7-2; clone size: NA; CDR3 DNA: TGTGCCAGCAGCTCCGGGACAGGGCTGGGCGCAGATACGCAGTATTTT; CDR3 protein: CASSSGTGLGADTQYF
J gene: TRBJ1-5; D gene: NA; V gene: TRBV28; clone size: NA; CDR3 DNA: TGTGCCAGCAGTTTATTGGGGGGGGCATGGCAGCCCCAGCATTTT; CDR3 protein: CASSLLGGAWQPQHF
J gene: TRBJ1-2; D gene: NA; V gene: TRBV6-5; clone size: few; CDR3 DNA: TGTGCCAGCAGTTATGTGACAGGAGACTATGGCTACACCTTC; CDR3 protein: CASSYVTGDYGYTF
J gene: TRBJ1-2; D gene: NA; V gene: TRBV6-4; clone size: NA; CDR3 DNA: TGTGCCAGCAGTGACTTACGGGGCAGGGGAAAGGGTGGCTACACCTTC; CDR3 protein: CASSDLRGRGKGGYTF
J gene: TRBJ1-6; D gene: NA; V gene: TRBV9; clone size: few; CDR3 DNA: TGTGCCAGCAGCGGCGATGGATATAATTCACCCCTCCACTTT; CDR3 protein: CASSGDGYNSPLHF
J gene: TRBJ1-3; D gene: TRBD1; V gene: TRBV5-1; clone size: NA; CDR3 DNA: TGCGCCAGCAGCCCGGGGACAGCCTCTGGAAACACCATATATTTT; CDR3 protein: CASSPGTASGNTIYF
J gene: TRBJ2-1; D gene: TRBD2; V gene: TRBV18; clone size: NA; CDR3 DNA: TGTGCCAGCGTGCCGGGACTAGCGGGAGGACCGGTGCATGAGCAGTTCTTC; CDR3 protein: CASVPGLAGGPVHEQFF
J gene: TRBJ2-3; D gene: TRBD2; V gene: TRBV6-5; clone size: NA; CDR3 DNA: TGTGCCAGCAGTCCCTTAGCGGGAGGGACCACAGATACGCAGTATTTT; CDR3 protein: CASSPLAGGTTDTQYF
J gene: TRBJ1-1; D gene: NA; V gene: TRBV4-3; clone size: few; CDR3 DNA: TGCGCCAGCAGCCGTAGGGGGGGGAACATGAACACTGAAGCTTTCTTT; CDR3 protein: CASSRRGGNMNTEAFF
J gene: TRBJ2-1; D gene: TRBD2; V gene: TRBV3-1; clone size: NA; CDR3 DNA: TGTGCCAGCAGCCAAGCAGGACTAGCGGGGAATGAGCAGTTCTTC; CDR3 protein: CASSQAGLAGNEQFF
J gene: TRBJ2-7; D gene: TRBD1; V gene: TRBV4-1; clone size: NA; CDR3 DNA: TGCGCCAGCAGCCACCTCGGGACAGGGGAATACGAGCAGTACTTC; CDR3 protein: CASSHLGTGEYEQYF
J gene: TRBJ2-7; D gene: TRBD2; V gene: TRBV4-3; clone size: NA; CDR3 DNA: TGCGCCAGCAGCCAAGAGACTAGCGGGGCCTACGAGCAGTACTTC; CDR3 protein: CASSQETSGAYEQYF
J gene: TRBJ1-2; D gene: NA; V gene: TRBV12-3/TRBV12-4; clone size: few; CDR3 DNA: TGTGCCAGCAGTTTTAAGGACACCGACTATGGCTACACCTTC; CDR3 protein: CASSFKDTDYGYTF
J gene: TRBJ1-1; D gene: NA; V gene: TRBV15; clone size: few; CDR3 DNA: TGTGCCACCAGCAGAGATTCATCCCCAGGGGCTGGAATTGCTTTCTTT; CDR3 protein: CATSRDSSPGAGIAFF
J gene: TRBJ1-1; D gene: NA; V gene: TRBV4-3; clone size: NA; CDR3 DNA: TGCGCCAGCAGCCACGGGCCCGGGGACGGTGAAGCTTTCTTT; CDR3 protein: CASSHGPGDGEAFF
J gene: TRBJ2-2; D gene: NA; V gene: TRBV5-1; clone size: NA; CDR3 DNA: TGCGCCAGCACCAGGGCCCTCCTCGGAAGCTACCTCACCGGGGAGCTGTTTTTT; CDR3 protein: CASTRALLGSYLTGELFF